A selection of T cell receptor beta chains follows, all from one sample in a study of blood T cell repertoires in COVID-19. Clones were sequenced by immunoSEQ multiplex PCR, and TCRdb holds only the in-frame ones, with some missing. Found here are 180,000 or so clones, more than 75% of them singletons; the top ten hold approximately 9.1%. Source material: peripheral blood. The source of these receptors is a woman in her seventies with acute or convalescent COVID-19. Each CDR3 is given with its conserved first and last residue. A D gene is named only where the DNA matches it firmly. Not all rows give a size; the values are once, few, many and, for expanded clones, a class.

DNA	CDR3	size	D	V	J
TGTGCCAGCAAATTAGCGGGAGGCGGGTACAATGAGCAGTTCTTC	CASKLAGGGYNEQFF	few	TRBD2	TRBV6-5	TRBJ2-1
TGTGCCAGTAGTCAAGGAGTCGCCAACACCGGGGAGCTGTTTTTT	CASSQGVANTGELFF	-	-	TRBV19	TRBJ2-2
TGTGCCAGCTCACCGCGGGGGTCAACTAATGAAAAACTGTTTTTT	CASSPRGSTNEKLFF	-	-	TRBV18	TRBJ1-4
TGTGCCAGCGTACCTAGCTCCTACAATGAGCAGTTCTTC	CASVPSSYNEQFF	-	-	TRBV6-6	TRBJ2-1
TGTGCCAGCAGCTTAAATCGGGGAAGGGACAATGAGCAGTTCTTC	CASSLNRGRDNEQFF	-	-	TRBV7-3	TRBJ2-1
TGTGCCAGCAGCGCGCGCCATCCGGGACTAGCGGGAACCTACGAGCAGTACTTC	CASSARHPGLAGTYEQYF	few	TRBD2	TRBV3-1/TRBV3-2	TRBJ2-7
TGCGCCAGCAGCCCCGAGGTAGGAATCTACAATGAGCAGTTCTTC	CASSPEVGIYNEQFF	-	-	TRBV4-3	TRBJ2-1
TGTGCCAGCAGTTTACTTGTAGCGGGGGATGAAAAACTGTTTTTT	CASSLLVAGDEKLFF	-	-	TRBV28	TRBJ1-4
TGCGCCAGCAGCTTGGGGAGAGGAGCCACTGAAGCTTTCTTT	CASSLGRGATEAFF	-	-	TRBV5-1	TRBJ1-1
TGTGCCACCGCCGGCCCAGGGAGGGGTCAGCCCCAGCATTTT	CATAGPGRGQPQHF	-	-	TRBV6-5	TRBJ1-5
TGTGCCAGTAGTATAACCGACAGGGGTGTTGGCTACACCTTC	CASSITDRGVGYTF	-	TRBD1	TRBV19	TRBJ1-2
TGTGCCAGCAGCGCTGCGACAGGGGTAAACACCATATATTTT	CASSAATGVNTIYF	-	TRBD1	TRBV9	TRBJ1-3
TGTGCCAGCAGCGCACAGGGTCGACGGACTGAAGCTTTCTTT	CASSAQGRRTEAFF	-	-	TRBV7-9	TRBJ1-1
TGTGCCAGCAGCGTAGTGGCAGATAATTCACCCCTCCACTTT	CASSVVADNSPLHF	-	-	TRBV9	TRBJ1-6
TGTGCCAGCAGCTCACTAGGACAGGGGATGATTAACTATGGCTACACCTTC	CASSSLGQGMINYGYTF	once	TRBD1	TRBV11-2	TRBJ1-2
TGTGCCAGTAGTAAGACAGGGGCAACCGGGGAGCTGTTTTTT	CASSKTGATGELFF	-	TRBD1	TRBV19	TRBJ2-2
TGTGCCAGCAGCTTATCTAGCGGGGTAGACGAGCAGTACTTC	CASSLSSGVDEQYF	-	TRBD2	TRBV7-9	TRBJ2-7
TGTGCCAGCTCACGGGACAGGGGCAGGAACACTGAAGCTTTCTTT	CASSRDRGRNTEAFF	-	TRBD1	TRBV18	TRBJ1-1
TGTGCCAGCAGGGGGGCAGGGACCTCTGGAAACACCATATATTTT	CASRGAGTSGNTIYF	-	-	TRBV27	TRBJ1-3
TGCAGCGTTGCTGGACAGTCCTACGAGCAGTACTTC	CSVAGQSYEQYF	few	-	TRBV29-1	TRBJ2-7
TGTGCCAGCAGCCACATCCCACAGGGGGACACTGAAGCTTTCTTT	CASSHIPQGDTEAFF	-	TRBD1	TRBV3-1/TRBV3-2	TRBJ1-1
TGTGCCAGCTCACCCCCCCTAGCGGACAATGAGCAGTTCTTC	CASSPPLADNEQFF	-	TRBD2	TRBV18	TRBJ2-1
TGTGCCAGCAGTTCATCCTTGGGGGGATCTGGAAACACCATATATTTT	CASSSSLGGSGNTIYF	few	-	TRBV25-1	TRBJ1-3
TGTGCCAGTAGTATAGTAGCGGGAGAGAGCGGCATTCAGTACTTC	CASSIVAGESGIQYF	-	TRBD2	TRBV19	TRBJ2-4
TGTGCCAGTAGTATAGCGACGACAGCCCCTCGGAACACTGAAGCTTTCTTT	CASSIATTAPRNTEAFF	once	-	TRBV19	TRBJ1-1
TGTGCCTGGAGTGTGAGGGAGGCTGGAAACACCATATATTTT	CAWSVREAGNTIYF	-	-	TRBV30	TRBJ1-3
TGTGCCAGTAGTATGGGAGACAGGTGCACCTTC	CASSMGDRCTF	-	-	TRBV19	TRBJ1-2
TGTGCCAGCACCAGGGACTTGACTGAAGAGACCCAGTACTTC	CASTRDLTEETQYF	-	-	TRBV6-5	TRBJ2-5
TGTGCCAGCAGTTTAGCCGGGACTCCCCATGGCTACACCTTC	CASSLAGTPHGYTF	-	-	TRBV5-5	TRBJ1-2
TGTGCCAGCAGCTTTCTACAGGGTAGGAATGGCTACACCTTC	CASSFLQGRNGYTF	few	-	TRBV3-1/TRBV3-2	TRBJ1-2
TGCGCCAGCAGCCATTACCTACCGACAGGGCCCCAAAGAAGTACTGAAGCTTTCTTT	CASSHYLPTGPQRSTEAFF	-	TRBD1	TRBV4-3	TRBJ1-1
TGTGCCAGCAGTTTGGACTCTGGAGGGACTAATGAAAAACTGTTTTTT	CASSLDSGGTNEKLFF	-	-	TRBV28	TRBJ1-4
TGTGCCAGCAGTTCTCGGGGGAGCGGCTCCTACAATGAGCAGTTCTTC	CASSSRGSGSYNEQFF	-	-	TRBV27	TRBJ2-1
TGCGCCAGCCGCCAGGGGGTATTCATGAACACTGAAGCTTTCTTT	CASRQGVFMNTEAFF	-	TRBD1	TRBV5-1	TRBJ1-1
TGTGCCAGTAGGGGGTTCTATAATTCACCCCTCCACTTT	CASRGFYNSPLHF	-	-	TRBV5-8	TRBJ1-6
TGTGCCAGCAGCGGGACAGGGTACACTGAAGCTTTCTTT	CASSGTGYTEAFF	few	TRBD1	TRBV3-1/TRBV3-2	TRBJ1-1
TGTGCCAGCAGCCAGACAGGCAGTGAAGCTTTCTTT	CASSQTGSEAFF	-	-	TRBV7-8	TRBJ1-1